This T cell receptor beta chain was obtained from a study of blood T cell repertoires in COVID-19. Looking at the study overall: Sites in the United States, Italy and Spain provided acute and convalescent COVID-19 samples.

Germline V gives CDR1 LGHNA, CDR2 YSLEER. Deletions cut 4 bases from V and 6 bases from J, with 18 bases between. This CDR3 contains 15 residues. Enrolled through a virtual design, the participants were between 18 and 89 years of age and came from 24 US areas. Researchers sorted participants into cohorts using their self-reported clinical history. The table lists this clone with a few counts. Method: immunoSEQ multiplex PCR; TCRdb's copy keeps in-frame clones and lacks some. The table lists over 250,000 clones, around 80% of them singletons. Sequencing used PBMCs or T cells enriched from blood (not recorded which). The source is a man aged 30-40 years with acute COVID-19. This sequence joins TRBV4-3 and TRBJ1-2; D call uncertain. CDR3 in amino acids: CASSPRFGPVDGYTF. CDR3 sequence (DNA): TGCGCCAGCAGCCCGCGATTTGGGCCCGTGGATGGCTACACCTTC.